The 30 T cell receptor beta chains in this list originate from one sample, sequenced in a study of blood T cells in healthy people across ages. PCR was performed a second time for roughly 6 to 12 cycles using a sample-barcoded 5' primer and a J-beta primer mix. TCRdb called the 5' RACE reads again in MiXCR, with one record for every CDR3 protein. In the table there are 600,000 to 1,000,000 distinct CDR3 sequences, 58% of which are singletons. Sequencing used blood. The source of these receptors is a man aged 30-40 years in good health.

On this clonotype: The junction departs from the called germline gene at one end, perhaps through a read error. This sequence joins TRBV7-7 and TRBJ1-1, with D unresolved. CDR1 is SSHAT, CDR2 FNYEAQ, per germline (reference sequence). The CDR3 loop spans 13 amino acids. CDR3 residues: CASSRRMNTEAFF. The CDR3 DNA is TGTGCTAGCAGCCGGCGAATGAACACTGAAGCTTTCTTT.

As concerns this clonotype: At one of its ends the junction is not consistent with the germline gene, which may arise from a read error. The chain uses TRBV20-1 and TRBJ2-3, with a weak D call TRBD2 (5 bases). The CDR3 sequence is 14 residues long. CDR1 DFQATT and CDR2 SNEGSKA come from the germline V gene (reference sequence). CDR3 sequence reads: CSTRSPSSQDTQYF. As DNA, the CDR3 is TGCAGTACTAGGTCCCCTAGCTCCCAAGATACGCAGTATTTT.

This sequence joins TRBV11-2 and TRBJ2-5; TRBD2 is a possible D gene (5 bases). Per the germline V gene, CDR1 is SGHAT and CDR2 is FQNNGV. The CDR3 runs 15 residues. Trimming removed 2 bases at V and 7 bases at J, with 17 bases between. In nucleotides, the CDR3 is TGTGCCAGCAGCTTAACGAGCGGTACGTCAAGGACCCAGTACTTC. Translated: CASSLTSGTSRTQYF. Full variable domain (outside the CDR3, taken from reference TRBV11-2 and TRBJ2-5): EAGVAQSPRYKIIEKRQSVAFWCNPISGHATLYWYQQILGQGPKLLIQFQNNGVVDDSQLPKDRFSAERLKGVDSTLKIQPAKLEDSAVYLCASSLTSGTSRTQYFGPGTRLLVL.

The rearrangement uses TRBV12-3 or TRBV12-4 and TRBJ1-2, with D maybe TRBD1 (6 bases). The length of the CDR3 is 14 residues. Trimming cost V 6 bases and J 6 bases, with 17 bases left between them. The CDR3 reads CASRGQGRGNGYTF. DNA for the CDR3: TGTGCCAGCAGGGGGCAAGGGAGGGGGAATGGCTACACCTTC.

V gene TRBV5-1 combines with J gene TRBJ2-1; 11 bases are shared with TRBD2. The V segment lost 5 bases and the J segment 8 bases; nucleotides outside the gene matches: 12. The germline CDR1 and CDR2 sequences are SGHRS and YFSETQ. The CDR3 is 16 residues long. The CDR3 DNA reads as TGCGCCAGCAGGAAGCAGGGACTAGCGGCACCACATGAGCAGTTCTTC. This encodes CASRKQGLAAPHEQFF.

The V call is TRBV6-1, the J call TRBJ2-1; TRBD2 agrees at 10 bases. This CDR3 region has 14 residues. The V gene's germline CDR1 is MNHNS and CDR2 SASEGT. J gave up 7 bases and V 9 bases, and 9 bases lay outside the gene matches. CDR3 nucleotide sequence: TGTGCCAGTGTTGAGAGCGGGAGGGGGAATGAGCAGTTCTTC. This sequence encodes CASVESGRGNEQFF.

V is TRBV6-2 or TRBV6-3 and J is TRBJ2-4; D is undetermined. With 5 bases removed from V and 0 bases from J, the gap between germline ends came to 11 bases. CDR1 MNHEY and CDR2 SVGEGT come from the germline V gene. The CDR3 totals 15 residues. The CDR3 here is CASSDQTLAKNIQYF. CDR3 DNA sequence: TGTGCCAGCAGTGATCAGACCCTAGCCAAAAACATTCAGTACTTC.

This clonotype has more than one count but fewer than ten. The rearrangement links TRBV6-5 to TRBJ2-4; D may be TRBD2 (6 bases). This CDR3 is built from 14 residues. Deletions cut 2 bases from V and 13 bases from J, with 18 bases between. CDR1 is MNHEY and CDR2 is SVGAGI in the germline V gene. The CDR3 loop reads CASSYGQTPGEQYF. The DNA of the CDR3 is TGTGCCAGCAGTTACGGCCAAACACCGGGGGAGCAGTACTTC.

The chain recombines TRBV29-1 with TRBJ1-1; possibly TRBD1 for D (6 bases). Trimming pared 4 bases from V and 4 bases from J, leaving 7 bases between. Germline V gene lookup returns CDR1 SQVTM and CDR2 ANQGSEA. The CDR3 totals 11 residues. The CDR3 here is CSVAGATEAFF. Here the CDR3 DNA reads TGCAGCGTTGCAGGGGCCACTGAAGCTTTCTTT.

This chain connects TRBV6-1 to TRBJ1-1; D ambiguous. The CDR3 sequence is 14 residues long. Trimming cost V 1 base and J 4 bases, with 10 bases left between them. Germline V gene data show CDR1 as MNHNS and CDR2 as SASEGT. The CDR3 here is CASSEVSVVTEAFF. CDR3 nucleotides: TGTGCCAGCAGTGAAGTATCGGTGGTCACTGAAGCTTTCTTT.

The CDR3 region has the DNA TGTGCCAGCAGCTCACCAAACCCCGGGACGGATGGCTACACCTTC. This encodes CASSSPNPGTDGYTF. The chain recombines TRBV7-2 with TRBJ1-2; perhaps TRBD1 as D (5 bases). Germline V gene sequence: CDR1 SGHTA, CDR2 FQGNSA. Deletions cut 4 bases from V and 6 bases from J, with 18 bases between. CDR3 length: 15 residues.

This clonotype was picked up a small number of times. V usage is TRBV28 and J usage is TRBJ2-3, with TRBD2 matching 11 bases. Germline CDR1 MDHEN, CDR2 SYDVKM. The CDR3 has 14 amino acids. V was clipped by 5 bases and J by 9 bases; unmatched bases: 7. This CDR3 is CASSHLAGGLTQYF. DNA of the CDR3: TGTGCCAGCAGTCATCTAGCGGGAGGACTAACGCAGTATTTT. The complete variable domain, with remaining parts taken from reference TRBV28 and TRBJ2-3, reads DVKVTQSSRYLVKRTGEKVFLECVQDMDHENMFWYRQDPGLGLRLIYFSYDVKMKEKGDIPEGYSVSREKKERFSLILESASTNQTSMYLCASSHLAGGLTQYFGPGTRLTVL.

This chain uses TRBV10-3 with TRBJ2-1; D is possibly TRBD1 (5 bases). CDR3 size: 15 residues. Germline V lookup: CDR1 ENHRY, CDR2 SYGVKD. V lost 8 bases, J lost 2 bases, and 16 bases lay in between. The CDR3 reads CAIGKATDTYNEQFF. The CDR3 nucleotides are TGTGCCATCGGTAAGGCCACGGACACCTACAATGAGCAGTTCTTC.

The sample holds a few counts of this clonotype. The chain uses TRBV5-1 and TRBJ2-3, with D possibly TRBD2 on 6 matching bases. Per the germline V gene, CDR1 is SGHRS and CDR2 is YFSETQ. V was pared by 3 bases and J by 5 bases, with 16 bases between. This CDR3 is 15 amino acids long. CDR3 region: CASSSSTRGGDTQYF. CDR3 in DNA: TGCGCCAGCAGCTCGTCTACTCGGGGAGGAGATACGCAGTATTTT.

The DNA for the CDR3 is TGTGCCAGCAGCCCGAGGTATCGGCAGGGGGTGAACATTCAGTACTTC. Its translation is CASSPRYRQGVNIQYF. The chain couples TRBV7-2 to TRBJ2-4, with 7 bases matching TRBD1. Germline trimming cut 5 bases from V and 7 bases from J; bases unmatched to any gene: 14. The CDR3 consists of 16 residues. Germline values: CDR1 SGHTA, CDR2 FQGNSA. The variable domain in full, with the rest retrieved from reference TRBV7-2 and TRBJ2-4, is GAGVSQSPSNKVTEKGKDVELRCDPISGHTALYWYRQSLGQGLEFLIYFQGNSAPDKSGLPSDRFSAERTGGSVSTLTIQRTQQEDSAVYLCASSPRYRQGVNIQYFGAGTRLSVL.

The rearrangement joins TRBV6-2 or TRBV6-3 to TRBJ2-1, with D maybe TRBD1 (8 bases). V lost 6 bases to trimming and J lost 5 bases, with 17 bases between them. Germline V gene lookup returns CDR1 MNHEY and CDR2 SVGEGT. The CDR3 has 15 residues. The CDR3 loop is CASRPSTGGDNEQFF. CDR3 coding DNA: TGTGCCAGCAGACCTAGCACAGGGGGGGACAATGAGCAGTTCTTC.

This rearrangement joins TRBV29-1 to TRBJ1-2; tentative D call: TRBD1 (5 bases). V gave up 0 bases and J gave up 6 bases, with 17 bases separating them. Germline lookup yields CDR1 SQVTM and CDR2 ANQGSEA. This CDR3 has 15 amino acids. The CDR3 DNA reads as TGCAGCGTTGAAGATCTGCTCTTGGGGGGAGATGGCTACACCTTC. The encoded protein is CSVEDLLLGGDGYTF.

The rearrangement uses TRBV15 and TRBJ2-3; D gene ambiguous. Germline lookup yields CDR1 LNHNV and CDR2 YYDKDF (reference sequence). This CDR3 comprises 14 residues. V was pared by 1 base and J by 2 bases, with 7 bases between. In nucleotides, the CDR3 is TGTGCCACCAGCAGAGTCGAACCCACAGATACGCAGTATTTT. It encodes CATSRVEPTDTQYF.

This clonotype appeared a few times. The chain joins TRBV7-2 to TRBJ1-6; D uncertain. Germline CDR1 reads SGHTA; CDR2 reads FQGNSA. This CDR3 region has 16 residues. V dropped 4 bases and J dropped 0 bases, with 10 bases sitting between them. The chain's CDR3 is CASSYSVSSYNSPLHF. CDR3 in DNA: TGTGCCAGCAGCTACAGTGTAAGCTCCTATAATTCACCCCTCCACTTT. The whole variable domain, remainder taken from reference TRBV7-2 and TRBJ1-6, is GAGVSQSPSNKVTEKGKDVELRCDPISGHTALYWYRQSLGQGLEFLIYFQGNSAPDKSGLPSDRFSAERTGGSVSTLTIQRTQQEDSAVYLCASSYSVSSYNSPLHFGNGTRLTVT.

The rearrangement uses TRBV7-9 and TRBJ2-3; tentatively, D is TRBD2 (6 bases). Between the trimmed V and J ends, which lost 5 bases and 2 bases, there was a span of 14 bases. This CDR3 spans 15 amino acids. Germline assignment: CDR1 SEHNR and CDR2 FQNEAQ (reference sequence). The CDR3 DNA follows: TGTGCCAGCAGCCTACGGAGGGATTACACAGATACGCAGTATTTT. It is translated as CASSLRRDYTDTQYF.

This chain joins TRBV6-1 and TRBJ2-3; the D gene is possibly TRBD2 (6 bases). Per the germline V gene, CDR1 is MNHNS and CDR2 is SASEGT. V dropped 10 bases and J dropped 9 bases, with 32 bases sitting between them. CDR3 size: 17 residues. This CDR3 is CATKPTDRGIGTETQYF. The DNA for the CDR3 is TGTGCCACCAAACCAACCGACCGGGGGATTGGGACGGAGACGCAGTATTTT.

This rearrangement joins TRBV20-1 to TRBJ2-7; 9 nucleotides match TRBD2. The germline V gene encodes CDR1 DFQATT and CDR2 SNEGSKA (reference sequence). The CDR3 runs to 15 residues. The V segment lost 3 bases and the J segment 3 bases; nucleotides outside the gene matches: 9. CDR3 amino acids: CSASAIKREVYEQYF. The CDR3 coding sequence is TGCAGTGCTAGTGCCATTAAGCGGGAGGTCTACGAGCAGTACTTC.

This chain joins TRBV28 and TRBJ2-5; 9 nucleotides match TRBD2. The assigned J gene may be wrong: the sequence end matches TRBJ2-7 better. The CDR3 runs 13 residues. Germline V gene lookup returns CDR1 MDHEN and CDR2 SYDVKM. The CDR3 protein is CASRSTSGYEQYF. In DNA form, the CDR3 reads TGTGCCAGCAGATCTACTAGCGGGTACGAGCAGTACTTC.

This clonotype was seen more than once but under ten times. The chain couples TRBV29-1 to TRBJ2-1; TRBD1 agrees at 9 bases. This CDR3 has 14 amino acids. Germline assignment: CDR1 SQVTM and CDR2 ANQGSEA. J lost 8 bases, V lost 8 bases, and 13 bases had no gene match. CDR3 residues: CSIKAGTGFDEQFF. Here the CDR3 DNA reads TGCAGCATCAAAGCCGGGACAGGGTTCGATGAGCAGTTCTTC.

As regards this clonotype: A read error is likely, as this CDR3 ends without the conserved phenylalanine or tryptophan. The limits of the CDR3 on the DNA are not certain, so only TCRdb's listed CDR3 is given. The chain employs TRBV6-1 and TRBJ2-1; the DNA was not used to check the table's D call, TRBD1. The CDR3 is 15 amino acids long, termini counted. CDR1 is MNHNS and CDR2 is SASEGT in the germline V gene. This chain's CDR3 is CALTPGQVSPRGEFV.

This chain uses TRBV7-2 with TRBJ2-5; a weak D match, TRBD1 (5 bases). The CDR3 extends over 18 amino acids. Germline V gene data show CDR1 as SGHTA and CDR2 as FQGNSA. V dropped 0 bases and J dropped 5 bases, with 22 bases sitting between them. The CDR3 nucleotides read TGTGCCAGCAGCTTAGCGGCCCGTTTGGCAGGGAAGGGGGAGACCCAGTACTTC. Translated: CASSLAARLAGKGETQYF.

The chain recombines TRBV27 with TRBJ1-5; D perhaps matches TRBD1 (6 bases). Trimming removed 7 bases from V and 7 bases from J, with 14 bases in between. Germline V CDR1 and CDR2: MNHEY, SMNVEV (reference sequence). CDR3 length equals 13 residues. The CDR3 DNA sequence: TGTGCCAGCAAACGGGGGCTCGAACAGCCCCAGCATTTT. Its translation: CASKRGLEQPQHF.

This clonotype has a handful of counts. The rearrangement uses TRBV7-2 and TRBJ1-2, with a tentative D call TRBD1 (5 bases). Trimming shortened V by 5 bases and J by 5 bases, and 15 bases separated the two germline ends. This CDR3 region has 14 residues. CDR1 is SGHTA, CDR2 FQGNSA, per germline. The CDR3 region is CASSPTDILYGYTF. DNA for the CDR3: TGTGCCAGCAGCCCGACGGACATCCTTTATGGCTACACCTTC. The variable domain in full, completed from reference TRBV7-2 and TRBJ1-2, reads GAGVSQSPSNKVTEKGKDVELRCDPISGHTALYWYRQSLGQGLEFLIYFQGNSAPDKSGLPSDRFSAERTGGSVSTLTIQRTQQEDSAVYLCASSPTDILYGYTFGSGTRLTVV.

This clonotype was seen more than once but under ten times. V is TRBV5-5 and J is TRBJ2-7; TRBD2 agrees at 8 bases. The trim removed 2 bases at V and 4 bases at J, leaving 14 bases unmatched. The germline V gene encodes CDR1 SGHKS and CDR2 YYEKEE (reference sequence). This CDR3 spans 17 amino acids. This CDR3 reads CASSFFGGDTGGYEQYF. The DNA of the CDR3 is TGTGCCAGCAGCTTCTTCGGGGGGGACACCGGAGGATACGAGCAGTACTTC.

This clonotype was counted once. Because the CDR3's place on the DNA is in doubt, the DNA is left out and the CDR3 is given as listed by TCRdb. The V gene is TRBV20-1, the J gene TRBJ1-2. Germline V gene data show CDR1 as DFQATT and CDR2 as SNEGSKA (reference sequence). The CDR3 has 13 residues if both end residues are counted. The CDR3: CSAGEGASYGCTF.